This TCR beta chain was sequenced in a study of blood T cell repertoires in COVID-19. Sequenced by immunoSEQ multiplex PCR; TCRdb stores in-frame clones only, minus some. The table shows about 60,000 clones, with about 81% occurring only once. Trimming cost V 3 bases and J 0 bases, with 9 bases left between them. The CDR3 covers 14 residues. Germline V gene data show CDR1 as SGHAT and CDR2 as FQNNGV. The TCR was taken from a human donor in a cohort sampled during active COVID-19. The gene calls are TRBV11-2 and TRBJ2-7, with a possible D match to TRBD2 (5 bases). Sequencing was done on a sample of peripheral blood. CDR3 loop: CASSFTGNSYEQYF. The DNA of the CDR3 is TGTGCCAGCAGCTTTACGGGGAACTCCTACGAGCAGTACTTC.